This T cell receptor (beta chain) stems from a study of blood T cell repertoires in COVID-19. TCRdb's copy holds only in-frame clones and misses some; the assay was immunoSEQ multiplex PCR. The sample holds 150,000 to 200,000 clones, about 88% seen once. Those who participated ranged in age from 18 to 89 years and resided in 24 US areas. Recovery meant two consecutive negative NP/OP PCR tests, professional clearance, or resolved symptoms. This TCR was sampled from a young woman who had recovered from COVID-19. Sequencing input: PBMCs or T cells enriched from blood (not recorded which).

The chain's CDR3 is CATSVQGPPYEKLFF. DNA of the CDR3: TGTGCCACCAGCGTACAGGGGCCACCCTATGAAAAACTGTTTTTT. The V and J genes are TRBV15 and TRBJ1-4, with 7 bases fitting TRBD1. Germline V gene lookup returns CDR1 LNHNV and CDR2 YYDKDF (reference sequence). The trim removed 5 bases at V and 6 bases at J, leaving 9 bases unmatched. The CDR3 is 15 residues long.